The clone carrying this T cell receptor (beta chain) came up once. Its antigen is not known. The sample belongs to a study of siplizumab effects on memory and regulatory T cells. Study-wide results and caveats: Sequences below about 10^-5 frequency were poorly captured, limiting mapping of alloreactive clones.

The CDR3 loop spans 13 amino acids. V was cut by 3 bases and J by 1 base, with 7 bases left in between. Germline assignment: CDR1 KGHSH and CDR2 LQKENI. Sequenced by immunoSEQ multiplex PCR; TCRdb stores in-frame clones only, minus some. The sample consists of 85,000 to 90,000 clones, more than 80% of them appearing once. Sequencing was performed on CD4+ T cells sorted from blood. The receptor was isolated from a human donor in good health. This chain uses TRBV18 with TRBJ2-7; D is possibly TRBD1 (5 bases). The CDR3 DNA reads TGTGCCAGCTCACCGACAGTATCCTACGAGCAGTACTTC. This translates into CASSPTVSYEQYF.